Presented here are 8 T cell receptor beta chains from one specimen sequenced in a study of CD8+CD57+ T cells in acquired aplastic anemia. The study profiled TCR beta VDJ and CDR3 using genomic DNA as template. A single record per CDR3 protein comes from TCRdb applying MiXCR to the reads. This repertoire shows 55,000 to 80,000 distinct CDR3 sequences, roughly 50% found once; its top ten account for 6.5% to 9.5%. Sequences were obtained from sorted CD4+, CD8+, or CD8+CD57+ T cells (not recorded which) from PBMCs. All receptors derive from a human donor in good health, serving as a control.

This clonotype was found many times. The rearrangement links TRBV7-9 to TRBJ2-7; 8 bases are a match to TRBD2. After removal of 5 bases from V and 2 bases from J, the junction contained 8 bases not matched to a gene. This CDR3 spans 15 amino acids. Germline V lookup: CDR1 SEHNR, CDR2 FQNEAQ (reference sequence). The CDR3 sequence: CASSGYSGATYEQYF. The CDR3 bases are TGTGCCAGCAGCGGTTATAGCGGGGCGACCTACGAGCAGTACTTC.

The chain has TRBV4-3 and TRBJ2-7, with D possibly matching TRBD2 (5 bases). The CDR3 runs to 15 residues. CDR1 and CDR2 from the germline V gene are LGHNA and YSLEER. The ends were cut back, 0 bases at V and 0 bases at J, with 9 bases in the middle. As DNA, the CDR3 is TGCGCCAGCAGCCAAGAGAGAGCGGCCTCCTACGAGCAGTACTTC. This sequence encodes CASSQERAASYEQYF.

V is TRBV29-1 and J is TRBJ2-7; the match to TRBD2 covers 10 bases. Trimming at V came to 4 bases and at J to 5 bases, leaving 8 bases not matched to a gene. The CDR3 is 14 amino acids. Germline V lookup: CDR1 SQVTM, CDR2 ANQGSEA. As DNA, the CDR3 is TGCAGCGTTGGTGGAACTAGCGGGATCCACGAGCAGTACTTC. Translation: CSVGGTSGIHEQYF.

This chain links TRBV19 with TRBJ2-3; D unresolved. Germline CDR1 reads LNHDA; CDR2 reads SQIVND (reference sequence). Trimming left V 2 bases short and J 4 bases short, with 7 bases between. CDR3 length equals 13 residues. The CDR3 nucleotides read TGTGCCAGTAGTATATTCGGTTCAGATACGCAGTATTTT. Its protein product is CASSIFGSDTQYF.

The chain has TRBV19 and TRBJ1-6; 9 nucleotides align to TRBD1. After removal of 7 bases from V and 10 bases from J, the junction contained 8 bases not matched to a gene. This CDR3 region has 14 residues. The germline V gene encodes CDR1 LNHDA and CDR2 SQIVND (reference sequence). The CDR3 loop reads CASTGTGFRSPLHF. For the CDR3, the DNA is TGTGCCAGTACCGGGACAGGGTTCCGCTCACCCCTCCACTTT.

The chain has TRBV4-3 and TRBJ2-7; D gene ambiguous. The CDR3 is 15 residues long. CDR1 and CDR2 from the germline V gene are LGHNA and YSLEER. Trimming left V 3 bases short and J 4 bases short, with 16 bases between. As DNA, the CDR3 is TGCGCCAGCAGCCAGAGACGGACCGGAGAGTACGAGCAGTACTTC. It is translated as CASSQRRTGEYEQYF.

This clonotype was counted only a few times. The genes are TRBV9 and TRBJ1-6; D call uncertain. In germline, CDR1 is SGDLS, CDR2 YYNGEE. The V end lost 0 bases, the J end lost 7 bases, and 5 bases lay between the germline ends. The CDR3 covers 13 residues. Written as DNA, the CDR3 is TGTGCCAGCAGCGTAGCCGAGAATTCACCCCTCCACTTT. It specifies CASSVAENSPLHF.

This clonotype turned up a few times. This rearrangement joins TRBV9 to TRBJ2-5; 7 nucleotides line up with TRBD1. Germline CDR1 is SGDLS and CDR2 is YYNGEE. J gave up 1 base and V 0 bases, and 3 bases lay outside the gene matches. The CDR3 contains 15 residues. DNA for the CDR3: TGTGCCAGCAGCGTAGTTGGGACAGCCCAAGAGACCCAGTACTTC. As protein: CASSVVGTAQETQYF. Full variable domain (remainder filled in from reference TRBV9 and TRBJ2-5): DSGVTQTPKHLITATGQRVTLRCSPRSGDLSVYWYQQSLDQGLQFLIQYYNGEERAKGNILERFSAQQFPDLHSELNLSSLELGDSALYFCASSVVGTAQETQYFGPGTRLLVL.